Detailed here is one T cell receptor (beta chain). Per germline, CDR1 KGHDR and CDR2 SFDVKD. J lost 6 bases, V lost 3 bases, and 16 bases had no gene match. This CDR3 is 18 amino acids long. This sample is drawn from a study of blood T cell repertoires in COVID-19. Study-wide background: Sources were T cells, B-cell-depleted T cells, or PBMCs; the material itself was cDNA or gDNA.

The study assigned cohorts using participant-reported clinical history. Sequencing used immunoSEQ multiplex PCR; TCRdb keeps in-frame clones, though not all of them. Of fewer than 300,000 clones in the sample, 88% were seen once. The origin of this receptor is a woman in her thirties or forties with acute COVID-19. The sequenced material came from PBMCs or T cells enriched from blood (not recorded which). This rearrangement joins TRBV24-1 to TRBJ2-1, with 7 bases aligning to TRBD2. CDR3 DNA: TGTGCCACCAGTGATCGGCGAGGGGCGGGAGTCTCCCTCAATGAGCAGTTCTTC. This sequence encodes CATSDRRGAGVSLNEQFF.